The 30 T cell receptor beta chains given below trace back to one sample, sequenced in a study of blood T cell repertoires in COVID-19. Generated by immunoSEQ multiplex PCR, the TCRdb table keeps only in-frame clones and is missing some. This table has 310,000 or so clones, roughly nine tenths appearing once. What was sequenced was PBMCs or T cells enriched from blood (not recorded which). These receptors originate from a woman in her thirties who had recovered from COVID-19.

The CDR3 loop reads CAWSVTPGEQYF. In nucleotides, the CDR3 is TGTGCCTGGAGTGTGACCCCGGGGGAGCAGTACTTC. This chain links TRBV30 with TRBJ2-7; D is possibly TRBD2 (5 bases). The V end was cut by 0 bases, the J end by 7 bases, with 10 bases between. CDR3 size: 12 residues. CDR1 and CDR2 from the germline V gene are GTSNPN and SVGIG (reference sequence).

The V and J genes are TRBV12-3 or TRBV12-4 and TRBJ2-7, with D maybe TRBD1 (6 bases). Trimming pared 5 bases from V and 3 bases from J, leaving 8 bases between. The CDR3 has 12 amino acids. The CDR3 nucleotides are TGTGCCAGCAGTATGACAGGCTACGAGCAGTACTTC. Residues: CASSMTGYEQYF.

The chain recombines TRBV5-1 with TRBJ1-1, with D hard to call. Trimming stripped 2 bases from V and 0 bases from J, with 5 bases between. Germline CDR1 SGHRS, CDR2 YFSETQ. The CDR3 totals 13 residues. CDR3 bases: TGCGCCAGCAGCTTCAACTTGAACACTGAAGCTTTCTTT. Residues: CASSFNLNTEAFF.

The V call is TRBV30, the J call TRBJ1-4, with D possibly TRBD1 on 6 matching bases. This CDR3 has 13 residues. Germline CDR1 reads GTSNPN; CDR2 reads SVGIG (reference sequence). The germline V and J ends were trimmed by 6 bases and 8 bases, with 16 bases remaining between them. CDR3 amino acids: CACWTVSLEKLFF. The CDR3, as DNA: TGTGCCTGCTGGACAGTCTCTTTGGAAAAACTGTTTTTT.

A few counts support this clone. The V gene is TRBV9, the J gene TRBJ1-6; 8 nucleotides line up with TRBD1. The CDR3 has 14 amino acids. The V segment lost 3 bases and the J segment 7 bases; nucleotides outside the gene matches: 3. The germline gives CDR1 SGDLS, CDR2 YYNGEE. CDR3 residues: CASSERTGNSPLHF. DNA of the CDR3: TGTGCCAGCAGCGAACGGACAGGGAATTCACCCCTCCACTTT.

This clone has only a few counts. The CDR3 DNA follows: TGTGCCAGCACCTCAAGGGGGTGGTATGGCTACACCTTC. Translation gives CASTSRGWYGYTF. This chain connects TRBV12-3 or TRBV12-4 to TRBJ1-2; D is possibly TRBD1 (6 bases). CDR3 length equals 13 residues. V lost 7 bases to trimming and J lost 5 bases, with 14 bases between them.

The chain uses TRBV29-1 and TRBJ2-1; TRBD1 matches at 9 bases. Unmatched junction bases numbered 8, after V lost 1 base and J lost 4 bases. The CDR3 spans 16 residues. From germline, CDR1 is SQVTM and CDR2 ANQGSEA. CDR3 in amino acids: CSVEGLPGQGYNEQFF. The CDR3 DNA sequence: TGCAGCGTTGAAGGGCTCCCGGGACAGGGATACAATGAGCAGTTCTTC.

The chain joins TRBV7-8 to TRBJ2-3; tentatively, D is TRBD2 (6 bases). This CDR3 is 13 amino acids long. Trimming took 5 bases from V and 15 from J, leaving 21 bases between them. Germline V lookup: CDR1 SGHVS, CDR2 FQNEAQ. DNA for the CDR3: TGTGCCAGCAGCGAGGCCGGGACTTCCGTAACTTATTTT. It translates to CASSEAGTSVTYF.

The chain combines TRBV7-8 with TRBJ1-4, with D possibly TRBD1 on 5 matching bases. This CDR3 has 16 residues. V was pared by 5 bases and J by 5 bases, with 18 bases between. The germline V gene encodes CDR1 SGHVS and CDR2 FQNEAQ. The CDR3 DNA reads TGTGCCAGCAGCACCAACCCAGGGTATTCCAATGAAAAACTGTTTTTT. Encoded protein: CASSTNPGYSNEKLFF.

The CDR3 protein is CASSVGQGASYGYTF. Written as DNA, the CDR3 is TGTGCCAGCAGTGTGGGACAGGGGGCGTCCTATGGCTACACCTTC. The gene calls are TRBV27 and TRBJ1-2, with TRBD1 matching 12 bases. After removal of 5 bases from V and 4 bases from J, the junction contained 5 bases not matched to a gene. Germline CDR1 and CDR2: MNHEY and SMNVEV (reference sequence). CDR3 length equals 15 residues.

The chain recombines TRBV10-3 with TRBJ1-1; TRBD1 is a possible D gene (5 bases). This CDR3 is 15 amino acids long. CDR1 and CDR2 (germline): ENHRY, SYGVKD. Trimming shortened V by 0 bases and J by 1 base, and 9 bases separated the two germline ends. The CDR3 spells CAISESGQGNTEAFF. The DNA for the CDR3 is TGTGCCATCAGTGAGTCCGGGCAGGGGAACACTGAAGCTTTCTTT.

The V gene is TRBV4-1, the J gene TRBJ1-6; D perhaps matches TRBD1 (5 bases). Germline CDR1 reads MGHRA; CDR2 reads YSYEKL. V dropped 5 bases and J dropped 16 bases, with 12 bases sitting between them. The CDR3 spans 11 residues. The CDR3, as DNA: TGCGCCAGCAGCGGGGGGTTTTTGCTCCACTTT. Amino acid sequence: CASSGGFLLHF.

The sample holds one count of this clone. The rearrangement joins TRBV2 to TRBJ2-1, with a weak D call TRBD2 (6 bases). The CDR3 loop spans 14 amino acids. Trimming took off 7 bases at V and 4 bases at J, with 14 bases between the two ends. CDR1 is SNHLY, CDR2 FYNNEI, per germline. The CDR3 region has the DNA TGTGCCAGCATCCCCCCTAGCGAATACAATGAGCAGTTCTTC. Its translation: CASIPPSEYNEQFF. Variable domain in full (rest from reference TRBV2 and TRBJ2-1): EPEVTQTPSHQVTQMGQEVILRCVPISNHLYFYWYRQILGQKVEFLVSFYNNEISEKSEIFDDQFSVERPDGSNFTLKIRSTKLEDSAMYFCASIPPSEYNEQFFGPGTRLTVL.

This chain joins TRBV4-1 and TRBJ1-1, with unresolved D. The CDR3 is 15 amino acids. In germline, CDR1 is MGHRA, CDR2 YSYEKL. V shed 1 base and J shed 1 base, with 10 bases lying between them. This CDR3 reads CASSQVSPRNTEAFF. CDR3 DNA: TGCGCCAGCAGCCAAGTGAGCCCAAGGAACACTGAAGCTTTCTTT.

V is TRBV6-5 and J is TRBJ1-6; 7 positions match TRBD1. Germline V gene lookup returns CDR1 MNHEY and CDR2 SVGAGI. Trimming at V came to 4 bases and at J to 8 bases, leaving 8 bases not matched to a gene. There are 15 residues in the CDR3. CDR3 DNA: TGTGCCAGCAGTTCTAGGGACAGATTAGATTCACCCCTCCACTTT. Translated, it gives CASSSRDRLDSPLHF.

This clone was counted a few times. The chain joins TRBV5-1 to TRBJ1-5; 9 nucleotides match TRBD1. V was clipped by 3 bases and J by 3 bases; unmatched bases: 4. Germline CDR1 and CDR2: SGHRS and YFSETQ. The CDR3 length is 15 residues. CDR3 sequence (DNA): TGCGCCAGCAGCTGGGGACAGGGAAACAATCAGCCCCAGCATTTT. Amino acids: CASSWGQGNNQPQHF.

This sequence joins TRBV5-1 and TRBJ1-1; the D is unclear. The V gene lost 0 bases and the J gene lost 0 bases, with 6 bases spanning the gap. The germline V gene has CDR1 SGHRS and CDR2 YFSETQ. This CDR3 is 14 amino acids long. CDR3 region: CASSLGPMNTEAFF. The CDR3 coding sequence is TGCGCCAGCAGCTTGGGGCCGATGAACACTGAAGCTTTCTTT.

The chain links TRBV28 to TRBJ1-1, with D tentatively TRBD1 (5 bases). CDR3 size: 15 residues. CDR1 and CDR2 from the germline V gene are MDHEN and SYDVKM. V gave up 2 bases and J gave up 10 bases, with 20 bases separating them. The CDR3 spells CASSLPITGGEGAFF. The CDR3 nucleotides read TGTGCCAGCAGTTTACCCATTACGGGGGGGGAGGGAGCTTTCTTT.

This chain joins TRBV6-1 and TRBJ2-3; D not certain. This CDR3 has 13 residues. The germline CDR1 and CDR2 sequences are MNHNS and SASEGT. Deletions cut 2 bases from V and 7 bases from J, with 10 bases between. The CDR3 is CASSEFPGNTQYF. CDR3 sequence (DNA): TGTGCCAGCAGTGAATTCCCAGGAAATACGCAGTATTTT.

The chain's CDR3 is CASSRPGGGYGYTF. The CDR3 DNA is TGTGCCAGCAGTCGTCCCGGGGGGGGCTATGGCTACACCTTC. The chain uses TRBV28 and TRBJ1-2; the D gene is possibly TRBD1 (5 bases). There are 14 residues in the CDR3. The germline V and J ends were trimmed by 5 bases and 4 bases, with 14 bases remaining between them. From germline, CDR1 is MDHEN and CDR2 SYDVKM.

The chain employs TRBV6-5 and TRBJ1-1; no clear D gene. Germline V gives CDR1 MNHEY, CDR2 SVGAGI. The CDR3 spans 14 residues. V was pared by 5 bases and J by 7 bases, with 17 bases between. The CDR3 nucleotides read TGTGCCAGCAGTCCCCCGGGGAGCCGCAATGAAGCTTTCTTT. This codes for CASSPPGSRNEAFF.

The chain links TRBV9 to TRBJ1-4; D might be TRBD1 (6 bases). The germline CDR1 and CDR2 sequences are SGDLS and YYNGEE. Trimming took 3 bases from V and 6 from J, leaving 15 bases between them. The CDR3 is 15 amino acids. DNA of the CDR3: TGTGCCAGCAGCGGACAGGACGTGGGGTATGAAAAACTGTTTTTT. Its translation: CASSGQDVGYEKLFF.

This chain links TRBV7-9 with TRBJ2-7; D is ambiguous. This CDR3 has 14 residues. Germline V gene sequence: CDR1 SEHNR, CDR2 FQNEAQ (reference sequence). V lost 5 bases, J lost 5 bases, and 16 bases lay in between. Here the CDR3 reads CASSPFSTRDEQYF. CDR3 DNA: TGTGCCAGCAGCCCCTTTTCGACCCGGGACGAGCAGTACTTC.

The chain couples TRBV19 to TRBJ1-1; 8 nucleotides agree with TRBD1. Looked up from germline, CDR1 is LNHDA and CDR2 is SQIVND (reference sequence). The CDR3 runs to 15 residues. With V trimmed by 3 bases and J by 5 bases, 8 bases remained unmatched. CDR3 sequence (DNA): TGTGCCAGTAGTATTTTTCCAGGGGGCGCGACTGAAGCTTTCTTT. This gives the protein CASSIFPGGATEAFF.

The chain combines TRBV30 with TRBJ1-2; TRBD1 matches at 7 bases. CDR3 size: 17 residues. CDR1 and CDR2 (germline): GTSNPN, SVGIG (reference sequence). Unmatched junction bases numbered 16, after V lost 0 bases and J lost 6 bases. CDR3 sequence: CAWSVSFFTGALDGYTF. CDR3 DNA: TGTGCCTGGAGTGTTTCGTTTTTTACAGGGGCTTTGGATGGCTACACCTTC.

The count of this clone is one. The chain has TRBV6-4 and TRBJ2-6, with D unresolved. Germline CDR1 reads MRHNA; CDR2 reads SNTAGT. The CDR3 spans 13 residues. Trimming removed 4 bases from V and 4 bases from J, with 5 bases in between. The CDR3 spells CASSVEGANVLTF. The CDR3, as DNA: TGTGCCAGCAGTGTTGAGGGGGCCAACGTCCTGACTTTC.

The chain is built from TRBV5-6 and TRBJ2-1; TRBD1 agrees at 11 bases. J was trimmed by 11 bases and V by 6 bases; bases with no gene match: 7. Germline-derived CDR1 and CDR2 are SGHDT and YYEEEE. CDR3 size: 13 residues. The CDR3 DNA sequence: TGTGCCAGCAAAGGACAGGGGGCTCCAAAGCAGTTCTTC. As protein: CASKGQGAPKQFF.

This clone has a single count. The chain joins TRBV24-1 to TRBJ1-2; 7 bases map to TRBD1. Germline CDR1 is KGHDR and CDR2 is SFDVKD. Trimming at V came to 3 bases and at J to 6 bases, leaving 6 bases not matched to a gene. This CDR3 region has 14 residues. The CDR3: CATSDVDRAHGYTF. CDR3 sequence (DNA): TGTGCCACCAGTGATGTTGACAGGGCCCATGGCTACACCTTC.

In nucleotides, the CDR3 is TGCGCCAGCAGACAGAGCAGGTTCGGATCACCCCTCCACTTT. Protein product: CASRQSRFGSPLHF. The rearrangement links TRBV4-1 to TRBJ1-6; D not resolved. The length of the CDR3 is 14 residues. Trimming cost V 6 bases and J 10 bases, with 16 bases left between them. Germline CDR1 reads MGHRA; CDR2 reads YSYEKL.

J is TRBJ1-2 and V is TRBV3-1 (or the pseudogene TRBV3-2), with D perhaps TRBD1 (6 bases). Trimming removed 4 bases at V and 14 bases at J, with 14 bases between. CDR3 length: 11 residues. Germline lookup yields CDR1 LGHDT and CDR2 YNNKEL (reference sequence). CDR3 coding DNA: TGTGCCAGCAGCCCAGGGGAAAAGTTAACCTTC. Protein sequence: CASSPGEKLTF.